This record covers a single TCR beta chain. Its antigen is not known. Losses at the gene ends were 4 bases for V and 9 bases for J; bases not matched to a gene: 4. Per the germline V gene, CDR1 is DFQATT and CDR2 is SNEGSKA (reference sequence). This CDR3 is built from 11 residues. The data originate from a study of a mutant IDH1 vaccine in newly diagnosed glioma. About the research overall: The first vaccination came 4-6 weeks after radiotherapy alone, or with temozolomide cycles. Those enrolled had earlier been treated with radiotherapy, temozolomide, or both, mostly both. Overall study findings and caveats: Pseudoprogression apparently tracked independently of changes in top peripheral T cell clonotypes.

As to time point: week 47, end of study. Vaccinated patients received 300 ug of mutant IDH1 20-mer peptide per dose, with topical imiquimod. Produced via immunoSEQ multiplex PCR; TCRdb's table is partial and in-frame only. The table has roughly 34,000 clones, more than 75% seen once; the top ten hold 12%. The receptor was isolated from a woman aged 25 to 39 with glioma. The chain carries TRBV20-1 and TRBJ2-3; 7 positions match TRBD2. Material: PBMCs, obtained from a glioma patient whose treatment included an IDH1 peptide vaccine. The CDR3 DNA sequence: TGCAGTGCTAAAAGCGGGGTAACGCAGTATTTT. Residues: CSAKSGVTQYF.